This entry concerns a single T cell receptor (beta chain). With 7 bases removed from V and 4 bases from J, the gap between germline ends came to 20 bases. The CDR3 contains 16 residues. Germline CDR1 and CDR2: MNHNY and SVGAGI (reference sequence). Ages ranged from roughly 18 to 100 years, with residence in some 25 US areas. Which cohort a participant joined came from the clinical history participants gave. This record belongs to a study of blood T cell repertoires in COVID-19. The wider study: Sites in the United States, Italy and Spain provided acute and convalescent COVID-19 samples.

Original data processing: From reference gene primer amplification, estimates of nucleated cell counts were derived. The data were produced by immunoSEQ multiplex PCR, yet TCRdb's version contains in-frame clones alone and is incomplete. The V and J calls and clone size are taken from that table; D and trimming were inferred from the DNA. The data hold 150,000 or so clones, with 75% to 80% observed a single time. V usage is TRBV6-6 and J usage is TRBJ1-5, with a weak D call TRBD1 (5 bases). The sequence was collected from a woman aged 45-60 years who had recovered from COVID-19. The material sequenced was PBMCs or T cells enriched from blood (not recorded which). DNA of the CDR3: TGTGCCAGCACCCACAATCCAGGGATAGGAAATCAGCCCCAGCATTTT. It encodes CASTHNPGIGNQPQHF.